The 23 T cell receptor beta chains reported below all come from one sample, sequenced in a study of CD4 T cells in relation to SARS-CoV-2 and coronaviruses. Sequencing used immunoSEQ multiplex PCR; TCRdb keeps in-frame clones, though not all of them. The table includes about 26,000 clones, roughly 81% detected once. These receptors' antigens are unknown. CD4+ T cells from unexposed donors were obtained before the COVID-19 pandemic (2011-2018). CD4+ T cells were isolated from the cells after 10 days of culture. Sample: CD4+ T cells from PBMCs, cultured in vitro. The receptors shown here come from a human donor in good health.

The chain carries TRBV12-5 and TRBJ1-2; D might be TRBD1 (6 bases). CDR3 length: 15 residues. Per germline, CDR1 LGHNT and CDR2 FRNRAP. The CDR3 loop reads CDRSQRDTSNYGYTF. In DNA form, the CDR3 reads TGTGACCGCTCACAACGGGACACCTCCAACTATGGCTACACCTTC.

The chain uses TRBV3-1 (or the pseudogene TRBV3-2) and TRBJ1-2; no definite D call. Trimming cost V 0 bases and J 3 bases, with 11 bases left between them. This CDR3 is built from 15 residues. Germline CDR1 reads LGHDT; CDR2 reads YNNKEL (reference sequence). Written as DNA, the CDR3 is TGTGCCAGCAGCCAAGATTGGACCACAGACTATGGCTACACCTTC. It translates to CASSQDWTTDYGYTF.

This sequence joins TRBV2 and TRBJ1-3; the D gene is possibly TRBD1 (5 bases). Trimming shortened V by 4 bases and J by 7 bases, and 17 bases separated the two germline ends. Germline V gene data show CDR1 as SNHLY and CDR2 as FYNNEI. The CDR3 is 15 residues long. The CDR3 DNA reads as TGTGCCAGCAGTGCGTCCGGGGCTGTAGCGAACACCATATATTTT. Encoded protein: CASSASGAVANTIYF.

This chain joins TRBV24-1 and TRBJ2-1; 10 bases fit TRBD2. Unmatched junction bases numbered 3, after V lost 4 bases and J lost 4 bases. The CDR3 is made up of 15 amino acids. Germline V CDR1 and CDR2: KGHDR, SFDVKD. The CDR3 reads CATSDSAGGYNEQFF. The CDR3 DNA sequence: TGTGCCACCAGTGACTCAGCGGGGGGGTACAATGAGCAGTTCTTC.

This chain uses TRBV5-4 with TRBJ2-3; TRBD2 matches at 9 bases. The CDR3 extends over 15 amino acids. The germline gives CDR1 SGHNT, CDR2 YYREEE (reference sequence). The V gene end was trimmed by 4 bases and the J gene end by 5 bases; junction bases not matched to a gene: 8. This CDR3 reads CASSGGGVKGDTQYF. The CDR3 region has the DNA TGTGCCAGCAGCGGCGGGGGGGTAAAGGGAGATACGCAGTATTTT.

The rearrangement links TRBV27 to TRBJ2-5, with TRBD2 identical over 7 bases. Germline lookup yields CDR1 MNHEY and CDR2 SMNVEV (reference sequence). V lost 5 bases, J lost 2 bases, and 8 bases stayed unmatched. CDR3 size: 15 residues. The CDR3 reads CASSPGGTTQETQYF. The CDR3 nucleotides read TGTGCCAGCAGTCCAGGAGGGACTACTCAAGAGACCCAGTACTTC.

There are a few counts of this clone. The chain combines TRBV5-4 with TRBJ2-1, with a weak D call TRBD1 (6 bases). Germline CDR1 and CDR2: SGHNT and YYREEE (reference sequence). This CDR3 has 15 residues. Deletions cut 3 bases from V and 4 bases from J, with 14 bases between. DNA of the CDR3: TGTGCCAGCAGCTCCGTGGGGGCGGCTTACAATGAGCAGTTCTTC. Its translation: CASSSVGAAYNEQFF.

This chain connects TRBV11-2 to TRBJ2-7; 7 nucleotides match TRBD2. The CDR3 totals 13 residues. Trimming cost V 8 bases and J 3 bases; bases outside gene matches: 7. CDR1 and CDR2 from the germline V gene are SGHAT and FQNNGV. CDR3 amino acids: CASGREQGYEQYF. DNA of the CDR3: TGTGCCAGCGGGCGGGAGCAGGGCTACGAGCAGTACTTC.

This sequence joins TRBV29-1 and TRBJ2-7; D call uncertain. The V gene's germline CDR1 is SQVTM and CDR2 ANQGSEA. The V end was cut by 4 bases, the J end by 1 base, with 11 bases between. This CDR3 region has 13 residues. In nucleotides, the CDR3 is TGCAGCGTTGTACCGGGTCCTTCCTACGAGCAGTACTTC. It is translated as CSVVPGPSYEQYF.

J is TRBJ2-1 and V is TRBV2; 10 nucleotides agree with TRBD1. Per the germline V gene, CDR1 is SNHLY and CDR2 is FYNNEI. The CDR3 runs to 14 residues. With V trimmed by 6 bases and J by 9 bases, 8 bases remained unmatched. As DNA, the CDR3 is TGTGCCAGCAGACCGGGACAGGGGATAAGTGAGCAGTTCTTC. Amino acid sequence: CASRPGQGISEQFF.

This clone was counted a few times. The chain uses TRBV3-1 (or the pseudogene TRBV3-2) and TRBJ2-7, with no clear D. V was pared by 1 base and J by 7 bases, with 8 bases between. Germline V gene data show CDR1 as LGHDT and CDR2 as YNNKEL (reference sequence). This CDR3 is 12 amino acids long. The CDR3, as DNA: TGTGCCAGCAGCCAAGCACGAGGAGAGCAGTACTTC. Amino acid sequence: CASSQARGEQYF.

The rearrangement uses TRBV6-5 and TRBJ1-6; D unresolved. Germline CDR1 and CDR2: MNHEY and SVGAGI. The V end was cut by 2 bases, the J end by 9 bases, with 11 bases between. CDR3 length equals 14 residues. The CDR3 here is CASSYRGLGSPLHF. DNA for the CDR3: TGTGCCAGCAGTTACCGTGGGCTGGGTTCACCCCTCCACTTT.

There are a few counts of this clone. The chain couples TRBV11-2 to TRBJ1-2, with D perhaps matching TRBD1 (5 bases). Looked up from germline, CDR1 is SGHAT and CDR2 is FQNNGV. The CDR3 totals 17 residues. Trimming left V 4 bases short and J 7 bases short, with 25 bases between. The CDR3 DNA reads TGTGCCAGCAGCTCCATCCGCGGGACTCCGGGACGGCGTGGCTACACCTTC. Its translation is CASSSIRGTPGRRGYTF.

CDR3 amino acids: CASSLLGSTEAFF. Here the CDR3 DNA reads TGTGCCAGCAGTCTTTTGGGGAGCACTGAAGCTTTCTTT. The chain couples TRBV6-5 to TRBJ1-1; D gene uncertain. Trimming shortened V by 5 bases and J by 4 bases, and 11 bases separated the two germline ends. The CDR3 consists of 13 residues. CDR1 MNHEY and CDR2 SVGAGI come from the germline V gene.

The chain is built from TRBV11-2 and TRBJ2-3; D might be TRBD1 or TRBD2, each matching 5 bases. The length of the CDR3 is 11 residues. The germline CDR1 and CDR2 sequences are SGHAT and FQNNGV. V lost 5 bases, J lost 5 bases, and 5 bases lay in between. CDR3 in amino acids: CASSGGDTQYF. The CDR3 bases are TGTGCCAGCAGCGGGGGAGATACGCAGTATTTT.

This clone turned up a few times. The chain links TRBV6-5 to TRBJ1-1; no clear D. The V and J ends lost 3 bases and 0 bases respectively, with 8 bases between them. The CDR3 has 14 amino acids. Per germline, CDR1 MNHEY and CDR2 SVGAGI. Here the CDR3 reads CASSYSEVNTEAFF. CDR3 DNA: TGTGCCAGCAGTTATAGTGAAGTGAACACTGAAGCTTTCTTT.

The CDR3 sequence is CASSPIRGSTEAFF. The CDR3 DNA follows: TGTGCCAGCAGTCCGATCAGGGGAAGCACTGAAGCTTTCTTT. This chain uses TRBV7-9 with TRBJ1-1; possibly TRBD1 for D (6 bases). V gave up 6 bases and J gave up 4 bases, with 15 bases separating them. This CDR3 region has 14 residues. CDR1 and CDR2 from the germline V gene are SEHNR and FQNEAQ (reference sequence).

This clone was detected a few times. V usage is TRBV19 and J usage is TRBJ2-3, with 7 bases identical to TRBD1. Germline lookup yields CDR1 LNHDA and CDR2 SQIVND (reference sequence). The CDR3 covers 15 residues. V was pared by 5 bases and J by 2 bases, with 7 bases of the junction left unmatched. CDR3: CASSGRDRSTDTQYF. CDR3 in DNA: TGTGCCAGTAGTGGAAGGGACAGATCCACAGATACGCAGTATTTT.

This chain connects TRBV6-5 to TRBJ1-6; D is possibly TRBD1 (5 bases). The V end lost 2 bases, the J end lost 9 bases, and 11 bases lay between the germline ends. The CDR3 covers 14 residues. CDR1 and CDR2 (germline): MNHEY, SVGAGI. The CDR3, as DNA: TGTGCCAGCAGTTACGAGGGGAGGGGTTCACCCCTCCACTTT. Translation: CASSYEGRGSPLHF.

J is TRBJ2-3 and V is TRBV11-3; the match to TRBD1 covers 7 bases. The germline V gene has CDR1 SGHNT and CDR2 YENEEA. The CDR3 is 15 residues long. The J segment lost 0 bases and the V segment lost 5 bases, leaving 5 bases of the junction unmatched. The DNA for the CDR3 is TGTGCCAGCAGCACAGGGGCAGGAAGCACAGATACGCAGTATTTT. Amino acids: CASSTGAGSTDTQYF.

The J gene is TRBJ2-7, the V gene TRBV4-1, with TRBD1 matching 8 bases. The CDR3 runs 16 residues. V trimming: 2 bases; J trimming: 0 bases; junction bases outside the gene matches: 6. Germline V gene data show CDR1 as MGHRA and CDR2 as YSYEKL. The CDR3 protein is CASSQSGQGLSYEQYF. CDR3 nucleotide sequence: TGCGCCAGCAGCCAATCCGGACAGGGTCTCTCCTACGAGCAGTACTTC.

The chain recombines TRBV5-1 with TRBJ2-2; D uncertain. The CDR3 is 15 residues long. Trimming left V 1 base short and J 5 bases short, with 12 bases between. CDR1 is SGHRS, CDR2 YFSETQ, per germline. The CDR3 is CASSLSWVGTGELFF. The CDR3 coding sequence is TGCGCCAGCAGCTTGAGTTGGGTGGGGACCGGGGAGCTGTTTTTT.

The V call is TRBV6-6, the J call TRBJ1-2; perhaps TRBD1 as D (5 bases). CDR1 MNHNY and CDR2 SVGAGI come from the germline V gene (reference sequence). This CDR3 spans 14 amino acids. The germline V and J ends were trimmed by 4 bases and 8 bases, with 17 bases remaining between them. The CDR3 protein is CASSFPQEARGYTF. The CDR3 bases are TGTGCCAGCAGTTTCCCACAGGAGGCGAGAGGCTACACCTTC.